This paragraph covers one T cell receptor (beta chain) sequence. Its antigen remains unknown. CDR3 length equals 15 residues. The data originate from a study of radiotherapy plus CTLA-4 blockade in lung cancer. Study at large: Objective responses occurred in about a sixth of patients; 25% to 40% had disease control.

Lung cancer patients with chemo-refractory metastatic non-small-cell disease were given focal radiation plus CTLA-4 blockade with ipilimumab. Study outcomes and limitations: Early clonal dynamics of blood T cells, together with interferon-beta, were reported as the best response predictor. Tumor-derived TCR clones expanded in blood after radiotherapy plus ipilimumab.

Here immunoSEQ multiplex PCR was the method, and the copy in TCRdb shows in-frame clones only, minus some. The table records about 12,000 clones, about 86% of them present only once. The V call is TRBV21-1, the J call TRBJ1-2; the table assigns TRBD1, which was not confirmed against the DNA. TRBV21-1 has pseudogene status. The material sequenced was peripheral blood, taken from a patient treated with radiotherapy plus ipilimumab. The sequence came from a human donor with non-small cell lung cancer that progressed on radiotherapy plus ipilimumab. For the CDR3, the DNA is TGTGCCAGCAGAGGATCGTACAGAAAGACCTATGGCTACACCTTC. This gives the protein CASRGSYRKTYGYTF.